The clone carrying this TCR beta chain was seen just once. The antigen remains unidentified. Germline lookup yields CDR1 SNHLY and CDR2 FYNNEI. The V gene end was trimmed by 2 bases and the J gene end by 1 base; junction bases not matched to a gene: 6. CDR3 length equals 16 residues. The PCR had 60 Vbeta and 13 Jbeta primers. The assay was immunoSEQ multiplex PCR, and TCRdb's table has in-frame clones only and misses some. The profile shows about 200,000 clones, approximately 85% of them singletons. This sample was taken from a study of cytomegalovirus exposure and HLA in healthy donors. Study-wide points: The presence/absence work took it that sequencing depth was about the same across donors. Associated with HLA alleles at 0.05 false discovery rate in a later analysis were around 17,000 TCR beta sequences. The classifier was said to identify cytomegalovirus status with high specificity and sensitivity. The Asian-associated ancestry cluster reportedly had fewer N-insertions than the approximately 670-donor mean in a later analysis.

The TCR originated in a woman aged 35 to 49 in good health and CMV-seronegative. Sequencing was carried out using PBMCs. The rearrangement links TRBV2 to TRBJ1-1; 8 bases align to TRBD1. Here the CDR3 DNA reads TGTGCCAGCAGTGAATCCCAGACAGGGGCGAACACTGAAGCTTTCTTT. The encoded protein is CASSESQTGANTEAFF.